This TCR beta chain derives from a study of human T cells and chemical hapten exposure. Study outcomes and limitations: TCRs exceeding a frequency of 1 in 1000 stayed unchanged under DPC sensitization.

Unmatched junction bases numbered 5, after V lost 7 bases and J lost 0 bases. CDR1 and CDR2 from the germline V gene are MDHEN and SYDVKM. The CDR3 length is 14 residues. Time point here: patch test 1, 2 weeks after DPC sensitization. Treatment here: therapeutic diphenylcyclopropenone sensitization with weekly scalp DPC. The study drew its donors from alopecia patients who were 18 to 70 years old and suitable for DPC. This clonotype was observed many times. The antigen is undetermined. What the library attached to individual cDNA molecules were unique molecular identifiers. A single record per CDR3 protein comes from TCRdb applying MiXCR to the RACE reads. The table lists 100,000 or so distinct CDR3 sequences, roughly 10% of them singletons.

This clonotype was sampled from a man aged 35-49 years with alopecia areata. Some clones in this sample may be carry-over from other donors' samples. Sequenced material: whole blood, taken in connection with sensitization to the hapten diphenylcyclopropenone (DPC). The rearrangement uses TRBV28 and TRBJ1-1; 7 bases fit TRBD1. The chain's CDR3 is CASNNRGMNTEAFF. For the CDR3, the DNA is TGTGCCAGCAACAACAGGGGTATGAACACTGAAGCTTTCTTT.